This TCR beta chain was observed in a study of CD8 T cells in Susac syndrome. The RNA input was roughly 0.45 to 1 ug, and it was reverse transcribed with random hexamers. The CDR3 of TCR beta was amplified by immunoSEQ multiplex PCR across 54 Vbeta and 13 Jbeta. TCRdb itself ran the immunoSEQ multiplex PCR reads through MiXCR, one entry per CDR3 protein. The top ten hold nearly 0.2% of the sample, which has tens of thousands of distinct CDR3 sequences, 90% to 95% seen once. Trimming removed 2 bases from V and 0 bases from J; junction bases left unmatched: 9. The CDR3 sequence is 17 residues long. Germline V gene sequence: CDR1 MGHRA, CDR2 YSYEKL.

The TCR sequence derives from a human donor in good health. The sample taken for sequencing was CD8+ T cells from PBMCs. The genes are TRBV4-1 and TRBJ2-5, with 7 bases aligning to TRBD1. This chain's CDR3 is CASSQKGWGTDQETQYF. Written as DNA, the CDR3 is TGCGCCAGCAGCCAAAAGGGATGGGGGACAGACCAAGAGACCCAGTACTTC.